This T cell receptor beta chain came from a study of shared clonotypes between healthy human individuals. Every immunoSEQ plate was one replicate of a subset's evenly spread DNA. Some clones are missing from TCRdb's copy, which holds only in-frame ones; the method was immunoSEQ multiplex PCR. The table includes about 1.9 million clones, around 93% detected once. CD45RO-negative, CCR7-positively selected cells formed the naive CD8 fraction, excluding terminally differentiated effector memory CD45RA+ cells. The sequence came from a young man in good health. Some clones in this sample may be carry-over from other donors' samples. Sequenced input: naive CD8+ T cells from PBMCs.

The CDR3 sequence is CASSLALETQYF. The CDR3 DNA follows: TGTGCCAGCAGCTTGGCCCTGGAGACCCAGTACTTC. The chain recombines TRBV5-6 with TRBJ2-5, with D uncertain. Looked up from germline, CDR1 is SGHDT and CDR2 is YYEEEE. The CDR3 runs to 12 residues. Trimming cost V 0 bases and J 5 bases, with 5 bases left between them.